These 8 T cell receptor beta chains were sequenced from one sample in a study of cytomegalovirus exposure and HLA in healthy donors (dated by TCRdb to about 2017). Preparation of the library involved the immunoSEQ multiplex PCR assay. For the multiplex PCR, a mixture combining 60 forward primers for TCR Vbeta segments and 13 reverse primers for TCR Jbeta segments was used. The source is immuneACCESS, and TCRdb retained only in-frame sequences with V and J called. Part of the clones is not carried over; for the studies checked, unresolved V genes explain less than half of this, and the remainder is unexplained. This sample holds about 170,000 clones; 80% were observed only once. The ten largest account for about 2% of the sample. The sample taken for sequencing was PBMCs. These receptors were collected from a male donor in good health and CMV-seronegative.

The chain employs TRBV9 and TRBJ2-1, with 7 bases aligning to TRBD2. Losses at the gene ends were 4 bases for V and 0 bases for J; bases not matched to a gene: 1. Germline CDR1 reads SGDLS; CDR2 reads YYNGEE. CDR3 length equals 14 residues. The CDR3 protein is CASSWGGSYNEQFF. CDR3 DNA sequence: TGTGCCAGCAGCTGGGGGGGCTCCTACAATGAGCAGTTCTTC. The whole variable domain, filled in from reference TRBV9 and TRBJ2-1, reads DSGVTQTPKHLITATGQRVTLRCSPRSGDLSVYWYQQSLDQGLQFLIQYYNGEERAKGNILERFSAQQFPDLHSELNLSSLELGDSALYFCASSWGGSYNEQFFGPGTRLTVL.

The chain joins TRBV6-5 to TRBJ1-2; 8 nucleotides match TRBD1. The CDR3 runs to 15 residues. The ends lost 6 bases at V and 5 bases at J; junction bases unmatched: 11. Germline V gene data show CDR1 as MNHEY and CDR2 as SVGAGI. The CDR3 loop is CASSRGRWDSYGYTF. CDR3 DNA sequence: TGTGCCAGCAGCAGGGGGCGTTGGGACTCTTATGGCTACACCTTC.

This chain joins TRBV18 and TRBJ1-1; D remains unclear. There are 13 residues in the CDR3. Germline lookup yields CDR1 KGHSH and CDR2 LQKENI. V was trimmed by 2 bases and J by 6 bases, leaving 10 bases between them. The CDR3 region is CASSPSVEAEAFF. The CDR3 nucleotides read TGTGCCAGCTCACCATCCGTGGAGGCTGAAGCTTTCTTT.

The chain carries TRBV18 and TRBJ1-2; tentatively, D is TRBD1 (6 bases). The V gene's germline CDR1 is KGHSH and CDR2 LQKENI. The CDR3 has 16 residues. Trimming removed 0 bases at V and 4 bases at J, with 15 bases between. The CDR3: CASSPPKGGVPYGYTF. CDR3 in DNA: TGTGCCAGCTCACCACCCAAGGGGGGGGTCCCCTATGGCTACACCTTC. The whole variable domain, remainder taken from reference TRBV18 and TRBJ1-2, is NAGVMQNPRHLVRRRGQEARLRCSPMKGHSHVYWYRQLPEEGLKFMVYLQKENIIDESGMPKERFSAEFPKEGPSILRIQQVVRGDSAAYFCASSPPKGGVPYGYTFGSGTRLTVV.

CDR3 residues: CASRYYNEQFF. CDR3 DNA sequence: TGTGCCAGCAGATATTACAATGAGCAGTTCTTC. This rearrangement joins TRBV27 to TRBJ2-1, with D unclear. The germline V and J ends were trimmed by 6 bases and 4 bases, with 4 bases remaining between them. Germline assignment: CDR1 MNHEY and CDR2 SMNVEV (reference sequence). The CDR3 totals 11 residues.

The V call is TRBV19, the J call TRBJ2-7, with a possible D match to TRBD1 (5 bases). There are 15 residues in the CDR3. Trimming removed 6 bases at V and 5 bases at J, with 20 bases between. Per the germline V gene, CDR1 is LNHDA and CDR2 is SQIVND (reference sequence). The CDR3 nucleotides read TGTGCCAGTAGACCCCCCGAAGGCAGGGCGAACGAGCAGTACTTC. Amino acid sequence: CASRPPEGRANEQYF.

The gene calls are TRBV2 and TRBJ1-1; D perhaps matches TRBD1 (6 bases). Deletions cut 4 bases from V and 4 bases from J, with 13 bases between. The CDR3 length is 14 residues. Germline V gives CDR1 SNHLY, CDR2 FYNNEI. DNA for the CDR3: TGTGCCAGCAGTGTCCGGGACATGACCACTGAAGCTTTCTTT. It is translated as CASSVRDMTTEAFF.

The chain uses TRBV4-1 and TRBJ1-6; no clear D gene. CDR1 and CDR2 (germline): MGHRA, YSYEKL. There are 15 residues in the CDR3. The V end was cut by 1 base, the J end by 9 bases, with 13 bases between. For the CDR3, the DNA is TGCGCCAGCAGCCAAGTCCTGGGCGGGGTTTCACCCCTCCACTTT. This codes for CASSQVLGGVSPLHF.